The subject of this entry is one T cell receptor (beta chain). The data are from a study of blood T cell repertoires in COVID-19. Libraries were prepared by immunoSEQ multiplex PCR; TCRdb keeps only in-frame clonotypes and omits some of them. The profile covers 150,000 or so clones, with around 90% appearing a single time and 1.5% to 1.7% taken by the ten largest. The CDR3 covers 13 residues. The trim removed 2 bases at V and 12 bases at J, leaving 7 bases unmatched. CDR1 is LGHDT, CDR2 YNNKEL, per germline (reference sequence). The source material was peripheral blood. The sequence came from a woman in her sixties with acute or convalescent COVID-19. The chain joins TRBV3-1 (or the pseudogene TRBV3-2) to TRBJ1-2, with 9 bases aligning to TRBD1. The CDR3 bases are TGTGCCAGCAGCCAATCCCCGGGACAGGGAGACACCTTC. Its protein product is CASSQSPGQGDTF.